This T cell receptor beta chain was documented in a study of CD4+ T cells in melanoma. Overall study findings and caveats: A reported correlation linked neoantigen-specific CD4+ T cells to CD8+, macrophage and B cell function. Reportedly, melanoma neoantigen-specific CD4+ T cells showed varied differentiation states.

Sequencing was performed with immunoSEQ multiplex PCR; in TCRdb, only in-frame clones are kept and a portion is missing. The table has 20,000 to 25,000 clones, over 75% seen once. The CDR3 totals 16 residues. V lost 0 bases, J lost 1 base, and 10 bases lay in between. The germline CDR1 and CDR2 sequences are ENHRY and SYGVKD. As to this clone: Its antigen is undetermined.

This chain uses TRBV10-3 with TRBJ2-1; D remains unclear. The sample consisted of cells from a culture (not recorded whether cultured in vitro). The receptor's source is a human donor with melanoma. CDR3 protein: CAISESAYSSYNEQFF. In DNA, the CDR3 is TGTGCCATCAGTGAGTCGGCCTACTCGTCCTACAATGAGCAGTTCTTC.